Many counts were recorded for the clone carrying this T cell receptor beta chain. Its antigen remains unidentified. V lost 6 bases and J 0 bases, leaving 15 bases between the germline ends. CDR1 and CDR2 from the germline V gene are DFQATT and SNEGSKA (reference sequence). The CDR3 has 14 residues. 5'-RACE, quantitative and with molecular barcodes, yielded the TCR beta libraries. One entry per CDR3 protein, called by TCRdb with MiXCR from the 5' RACE reads. Among 470,000 or so distinct CDR3 sequences, approximately 26% were seen once, and the ten largest hold 0.89%. The data stem from a study of CD8 T cells in ankylosing spondylitis. General observations from the study: Clones linked to disease were reported to show significant enrichment in matched ankylosing spondylitis synovial fluid. Blood of patients with ankylosing spondylitis appeared to be characterized by a TCR beta motif of eight highly homologous variants.

Specimen: blood, either unsorted or a sorted T cell fraction (not recorded which). This receptor was identified in a male donor with ankylosing spondylitis. V usage is TRBV20-1 and J usage is TRBJ2-7; TRBD1 or TRBD2 may be the D gene (5 bases each). The CDR3: CSASTGLISYEQYF. The CDR3 DNA sequence: TGCAGTGCCTCCACGGGGCTTATCTCCTACGAGCAGTACTTC.